This section outlines one T cell receptor (beta chain) sequence together with its context. Its target is not known. These data originate in a study of PD-1 blockade in mismatch repair-deficient tumors. Per germline, CDR1 SGHVS and CDR2 FNYEAQ. The CDR3 totals 14 residues. With 5 bases removed from V and 0 bases from J, the gap between germline ends came to 11 bases. Time point of the sample: identical roughly eleven-day culture without peptide (control). PCR or immunohistochemistry showed mismatch repair deficiency in every enrolled patient. The TCR-sequenced patients were a few responders to pembrolizumab. Profiling relied on immunoSEQ multiplex PCR, and the TCRdb table lists in-frame clones only, not all of them. The sample shows 14,000 or so clones, about nine tenths of them seen only once.

This chain connects TRBV7-6 to TRBJ2-7; D not certain. The receptor was isolated from an adult with mismatch repair-deficient cancer. This specimen was cells cultured in vitro, taken from a patient treated with pembrolizumab. In DNA form, the CDR3 reads TGTGCCAGCAGCCTCCGATTATTCTCCTACGAGCAGTACTTC. Its protein product is CASSLRLFSYEQYF. The variable domain in full, with the rest retrieved from reference TRBV7-6 and TRBJ2-7, is GAGVSQSPRYKVTKRGQDVALRCDPISGHVSLYWYRQALGQGPEFLTYFNYEAQQDKSGLPNDRFSAERPEGSISTLTIQRTEQRDSAMYRCASSLRLFSYEQYFGPGTRLTVT.